A selection of T cell receptor beta chains follows, all from one sample in a study of shared clonotypes between healthy human individuals. The assay was immunoSEQ multiplex PCR, and TCRdb's table has in-frame clones only and misses some. The sample holds about 510,000 clones; approximately 79% are singletons and the top ten take approximately 12%. Material: PBMCs. These receptors were collected from a woman in her thirties or forties in good health. Some clones in this sample may be carry-over from other donors' samples. CDR3s include the opening cysteine and the closing phenylalanine or tryptophan. Each record gives: CDR3 length, clone size, J gene, D gene, V gene, CDR3 DNA, CDR3 protein. The D gene is left open where the match is weak. Expanded clones get a size class; other rows say once, few or many, or leave the size out.

15,NA,TRBJ2-3,TRBD2,TRBV29-1,TGCAGCGTTGAGCGACTAGCGGTTAGCACAGGTACGCAGTATTTT,CSVERLAVSTGTQYF
12,NA,TRBJ2-2,NA,TRBV30,TGTGCCTGGAGTATACCGGTAACGGAGCTGTTTTTT,CAWSIPVTELFF
13,NA,TRBJ2-5,NA,TRBV15,TGTGCCACCAGCAGAGATGGGCGAGAGACCCAGTACTTC,CATSRDGRETQYF
17,NA,TRBJ2-6,NA,TRBV27,TGTGCCAGCAGTTTAAAGGGCGGATCCTCTGGGGCCAACGTCCTGACTTTC,CASSLKGGSSGANVLTF
15,NA,TRBJ2-1,NA,TRBV5-1,TGCGCCAGCAGCTCTGGGGAGAGCTCCTACAATGAGCAGTTCTTC,CASSSGESSYNEQFF
15,NA,TRBJ2-7,NA,TRBV6-5,TGTGCCAGCAGTTCCGCGGGGTGGGACACCTACGAGCAGTACTTC,CASSSAGWDTYEQYF
14,NA,TRBJ2-1,NA,TRBV2,TGTGCCAGCAGTGTTAGTCCGATTTCGGGTGAGCAGTTCTTC,CASSVSPISGEQFF
14,NA,TRBJ2-3,NA,TRBV30,TGTGCCTGGAGTGTTGGCAGCAGCACAGATACGCAGTATTTT,CAWSVGSSTDTQYF
15,many,TRBJ1-3,NA,TRBV7-9,TGTGCCAGCAGCTCGGACGGACACTCTGGAAACACCATATATTTT,CASSSDGHSGNTIYF
18,NA,TRBJ1-4,TRBD1,TRBV5-8,TGTGCCAGCAGCACACACCGACAGGGCCGCGCAACTAATGAAAAACTGTTTTTT,CASSTHRQGRATNEKLFF
14,NA,TRBJ1-1,NA,TRBV25-1,TGTGCCAGCAGTGATTTACAGTCGAACACTGAAGCTTTCTTT,CASSDLQSNTEAFF
17,NA,TRBJ1-4,TRBD1,TRBV7-8,TGTGCCAGCAGCGCCCACAAAACAGGGGCACGATATGAAAAACTGTTTTTT,CASSAHKTGARYEKLFF
14,NA,TRBJ1-1,NA,TRBV30,TGTGCCTGGAGTTTGGTGTTAGGGGGTACTGAAGCTTTCTTT,CAWSLVLGGTEAFF
15,NA,TRBJ1-4,NA,TRBV11-2,TGTGCCAGCAGCACGTGGACAGCAACTAATGAAAAACTGTTTTTT,CASSTWTATNEKLFF
17,NA,TRBJ2-6,NA,TRBV4-1,TGCGCCAGCAGCCAAGATCGGATCATATCTGGGGCCAACGTCCTGACTTTC,CASSQDRIISGANVLTF
17,NA,TRBJ2-7,NA,TRBV28,TGTGCCAGCAGTTTAGCAGACGTCAGGGGGGGGTCCTACGAGCAGTACTTC,CASSLADVRGGSYEQYF
12,NA,TRBJ2-6,NA,TRBV7-9,TGTGCCAGCGGCTCTGGGGCCAACGTCCTGACTTTC,CASGSGANVLTF
12,NA,TRBJ2-3,NA,TRBV30,TGTGCCTGGAGTCCTGGACCCTTAACCCAGTATTTT,CAWSPGPLTQYF
12,NA,TRBJ1-1,NA,TRBV7-2,TGTGCCAGCAGCTTAGACTACAGCCAAGCTTTCTTT,CASSLDYSQAFF
17,NA,TRBJ2-5,NA,TRBV2,TGTGCCAGCAGAAGAAGTAGCGCAACGGGGCGCGGTGGGACCCAGTACTTC,CASRRSSATGRGGTQYF
19,NA,TRBJ2-7,NA,TRBV4-2,TGTGCCAGCAGCCAAGTCGGGTCAGGTGGGGGCTGGATCCCCTACGAGCAGTACTTC,CASSQVGSGGGWIPYEQYF
13,NA,TRBJ2-1,NA,TRBV2,TGTGCCAGTACCCCACAGGGTTTCAATGAGCAGTTCTTC,CASTPQGFNEQFF
14,NA,TRBJ2-7,NA,TRBV9,TGTGCCAGCAGCGTAGAGGGGAATATAGACGAGCAGTACTTC,CASSVEGNIDEQYF
16,NA,TRBJ2-2,TRBD1,TRBV19,TGTGCCAGTAGTATCCCTCGGGACAGGGGGAACGGGGAGCTGTTTTTT,CASSIPRDRGNGELFF
15,NA,TRBJ2-7,TRBD1,TRBV5-4,TGTGCCAGCAGCCAGGGGGCGCTTGTCACCTACGAGCAGTACTTC,CASSQGALVTYEQYF
15,few,TRBJ2-7,NA,TRBV7-8,TGTGCCAGCAGCTTAGAAGGGGGGGAGGCCTACGAGCAGTACTTC,CASSLEGGEAYEQYF
15,NA,TRBJ2-7,NA,TRBV7-8,TGTGCCAGCAGCACGGACCGTCCAGGAACCTACGAGCAGTACTTC,CASSTDRPGTYEQYF
13,NA,TRBJ2-1,TRBD1,TRBV29-1,TGCAGCGCCCTGACAGGGACCTACAATGAGCAGTTCTTC,CSALTGTYNEQFF
14,NA,TRBJ2-7,NA,TRBV5-1,TGCGCCAGCAGCCTTGGAGTGGCAGGGTACGAGCAGTACTTC,CASSLGVAGYEQYF
13,NA,TRBJ2-3,NA,TRBV28,TGTGCCAGCAGCAGGTACAGCACAGATACGCAGTATTTT,CASSRYSTDTQYF
15,NA,TRBJ2-5,TRBD1,TRBV10-3,TGTGCCATCAGCAGGGGACAGGGTACGCAAGAGACCCAGTACTTC,CAISRGQGTQETQYF
15,NA,TRBJ2-3,TRBD2,TRBV7-9,TGTGCCAGCACCCGAGCGGGAGCCATTCCAGATACGCAGTATTTT,CASTRAGAIPDTQYF
11,NA,TRBJ2-7,NA,TRBV28,TGTGCCAGCAGGGGGCTTTACGAGCAGTACTTC,CASRGLYEQYF
17,NA,TRBJ2-5,NA,TRBV27,TGTGCCAGCAGTTTGATGGCGGGTGGGGGGCCCAAAGAGACCCAGTACTTC,CASSLMAGGGPKETQYF
17,NA,TRBJ2-7,TRBD1,TRBV18,TGTGCCAGCTCACCTCAGGGGGCCAGGTCCTCTCCCTACGAGCAGTACTTC,CASSPQGARSSPYEQYF
16,NA,TRBJ2-1,TRBD2,TRBV5-1,TGCGCCAGCAGCTTGGCCAGCGGGAGAACTTACAATGAGCAGTTCTTC,CASSLASGRTYNEQFF
13,NA,TRBJ2-3,NA,TRBV6-4,TGTGCCAGCAGTGAAGGGAATGTGGGTACGCAGTATTTT,CASSEGNVGTQYF
18,NA,TRBJ2-2,TRBD2,TRBV5-1,TGCGCCAGCAGCTTGGCACCTAGCGGGAGGTCGAACACCGGGGAGCTGTTTTTT,CASSLAPSGRSNTGELFF
15,NA,TRBJ2-6,NA,TRBV19,TGTGCCAGTAGTATAGGAGCTCAGGGGGCCAACGTCCTGACTTTC,CASSIGAQGANVLTF
14,NA,TRBJ2-3,TRBD2,TRBV19,TGTGCCAGTAGGGCGGGAGGGCCGATAGATACGCAGTATTTT,CASRAGGPIDTQYF
14,NA,TRBJ1-2,NA,TRBV30,TGTGCCTGGAGTGTAGGACAGACAAACTATGGCTACACCTTC,CAWSVGQTNYGYTF
16,NA,TRBJ2-3,NA,TRBV12-5,TGTGCTAGTGGCGAAGCCCACAGGGTTCGCACAGATACGCAGTATTTT,CASGEAHRVRTDTQYF
15,NA,TRBJ2-1,NA,TRBV5-8,TGTGCCAGCAGCCCCAGGGGCCAACGGTCCAATGAGCAGTTCTTC,CASSPRGQRSNEQFF
16,NA,TRBJ2-5,NA,TRBV5-4,TGTGCCAGCAGCACTAGCCGGGACAGAAGCCAAGAGACCCAGTACTTC,CASSTSRDRSQETQYF
16,once,TRBJ2-2,NA,TRBV18,TGTGCCAGCTCCGCGACCGGGACGCGGGCCACCGGGGAGCTGTTTTTT,CASSATGTRATGELFF
16,once,TRBJ2-7,TRBD2,TRBV4-2,TGTGCCAGCAGCCAAGGAGGTGGGGGAGGGATCCACGAGCAGTACTTC,CASSQGGGGGIHEQYF
13,NA,TRBJ2-7,NA,TRBV11-2,TGTGCCAGCAGTTGGACAGACTCCTACGAGCAGTACTTC,CASSWTDSYEQYF
16,few,TRBJ2-7,NA,TRBV27,TGTGCCAGCAGTTTACTACCCCCTGCGGGTGGGAGCGAGCAGTACTTC,CASSLLPPAGGSEQYF
14,NA,TRBJ2-7,TRBD1,TRBV19,TGTGCCAGTAGTATCACAGGGGGTGTCTACGAGCAGTACTTC,CASSITGGVYEQYF
14,once,TRBJ2-2,TRBD2,TRBV18,TGTGCCAGCTCACCGGGACTAGGAACCGGGGAGCTGTTTTTT,CASSPGLGTGELFF
14,NA,TRBJ2-7,TRBD2,TRBV28,TGTGCCAGCAGTCCACTAGCGGTTCTACGATGGCAGTACTTC,CASSPLAVLRWQYF
15,NA,TRBJ1-4,NA,TRBV5-4,TGTGCCAGCAGCTTGGGAGGCAGGATGAATGAAAAACTGTTTTTT,CASSLGGRMNEKLFF
16,NA,TRBJ2-2,NA,TRBV5-4,TGTGCCAGCAGCACCTCTTGGGACTGGAACACCGGGGAGCTGTTTTTT,CASSTSWDWNTGELFF
14,NA,TRBJ2-1,TRBD2,TRBV11-2,TGTGCCAGCAGCTTACTAGCGGGAGTAGGGGAGCAGTTCTTC,CASSLLAGVGEQFF
12,NA,TRBJ2-5,NA,TRBV19,TGTGCCAGTAGTAATCCCCTAGGGACCCAGTACTTC,CASSNPLGTQYF
14,NA,TRBJ1-2,NA,TRBV5-4,TGTGCCAGCAGCTTAGGGAAGAAACTTTATGGCTACACCTTC,CASSLGKKLYGYTF
14,once,TRBJ2-2,TRBD2,TRBV5-4,TGTGCCAGCAGCTTGGAGGGACTAGCGGGGGAGCTGTTTTTT,CASSLEGLAGELFF